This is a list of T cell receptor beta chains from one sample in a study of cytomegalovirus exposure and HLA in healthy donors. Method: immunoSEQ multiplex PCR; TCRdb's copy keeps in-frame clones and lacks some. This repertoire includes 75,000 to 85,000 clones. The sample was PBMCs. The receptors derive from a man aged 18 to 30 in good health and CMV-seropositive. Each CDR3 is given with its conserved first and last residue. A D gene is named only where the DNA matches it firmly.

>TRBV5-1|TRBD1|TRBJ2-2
TGCGCCAGCAGCTTGGGGGACAGGGGGCAAAGGACCGGGGAGCTGTTTTTT
CASSLGDRGQRTGELFF
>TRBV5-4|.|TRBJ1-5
TGTGCCAGCAGCTTGGCGGTTGATCAGCCCCAGCATTTT
CASSLAVDQPQHF
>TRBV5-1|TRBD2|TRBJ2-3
TGCGCCAGCAGGGGGGGTAGCGGGCCAAGCACAGATACGCAGTATTTT
CASRGGSGPSTDTQYF
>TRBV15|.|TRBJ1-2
TGTGCCACCAGCCAAGACAGGCTCCCTCCTACGGGCTACACCTTC
CATSQDRLPPTGYTF
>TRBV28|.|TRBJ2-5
TGTGCCAGCACTGGGACTCCTGGGGCGACCCAGTACTTC
CASTGTPGATQYF
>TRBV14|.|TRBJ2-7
TGTGCCAGCAGCCAAGAATCAAGACTCTACGAGCAGTACTTC
CASSQESRLYEQYF
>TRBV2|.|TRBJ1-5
TGTGCCAGCAGTGTGGCAGAAAATAGCAATCAGCCCCAGCATTTT
CASSVAENSNQPQHF
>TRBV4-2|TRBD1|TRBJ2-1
TGTGCCAGCAGCCAAGGACGGGACAGGGACAATGAGCAGTTCTTC
CASSQGRDRDNEQFF
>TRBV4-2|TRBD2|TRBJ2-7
TGTGCCAGCAGCCAATCGACTAGCGGGCAAAGCTCCTACGAGCAGTACTTC
CASSQSTSGQSSYEQYF
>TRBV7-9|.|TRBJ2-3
TGTGCCAGCTCCTCCATGGGGGGGGCCCAGGATACGCAGTATTTT
CASSSMGGAQDTQYF
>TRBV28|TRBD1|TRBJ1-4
TGTGCCAGCAGTTTCGGTGGGACAGGCCCTAATGAAAAACTGTTTTTT
CASSFGGTGPNEKLFF
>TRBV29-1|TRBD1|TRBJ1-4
TGCAGCGCCGAACTGACAGGGGGAGGTGAAAAACTGTTTTTT
CSAELTGGGEKLFF
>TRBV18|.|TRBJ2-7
TGTGCCAGCTCATCCGCTGGGGGGAGCGAGCAGTACTTC
CASSSAGGSEQYF
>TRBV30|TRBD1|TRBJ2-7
TGTGCCTGGAGTGCCGGGACAGAAATCTACGAGCAGTACTTC
CAWSAGTEIYEQYF
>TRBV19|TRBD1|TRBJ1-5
TGTGCCAGTAGTATAGACCTGGACAGGAATCAGCCCCAGCATTTT
CASSIDLDRNQPQHF
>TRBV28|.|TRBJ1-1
TGTGCCAGCAGTTTGACGCGGGGAGAGGGTGGTTGGAACACTGAAGCTTTCTTT
CASSLTRGEGGWNTEAFF
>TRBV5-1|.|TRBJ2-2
TGCGCCAGCAGCTCCGACCGGACAACAACGTCCGGGGAGCTGTTTTTT
CASSSDRTTTSGELFF
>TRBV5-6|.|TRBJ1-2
TGTGCCAGCAGCTTGGTTCACAGAAGAGACTATGGCTACACCTTC
CASSLVHRRDYGYTF
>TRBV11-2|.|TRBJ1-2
TGTGCCAGCAGCTTAGGAGCTAACTATGGCTACACCTTC
CASSLGANYGYTF
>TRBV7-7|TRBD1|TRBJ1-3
TGTGCTAGCAGCTTAGACAGGGCCCCTGGAAACACCATATATTTT
CASSLDRAPGNTIYF
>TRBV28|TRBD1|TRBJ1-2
TGTGCCAGCAGTCGCACCCCGGACAGGGTAGATGGCTACACCTTC
CASSRTPDRVDGYTF
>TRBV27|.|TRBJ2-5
TGTGCCAGCAGTTTATCAGGGGCCGGAGAGACCCAGTACTTC
CASSLSGAGETQYF
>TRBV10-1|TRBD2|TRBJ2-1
TGCGCCAGCAGTGCTAGCGGGGGATTCGATGAGCAGTTCTTC
CASSASGGFDEQFF
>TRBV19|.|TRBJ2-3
TGTGCCAGTAGTTCTGCTTGGGGCAGAAGCACAGATACGCAGTATTTT
CASSSAWGRSTDTQYF
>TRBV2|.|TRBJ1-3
TGTGCCAGCAGTCCCAGGGAAGGAAACACCATATATTTT
CASSPREGNTIYF
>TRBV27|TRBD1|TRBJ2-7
TGTGCCAGCAGTTTGAGGACAGGGACCACCTACGAGCAGTACTTC
CASSLRTGTTYEQYF
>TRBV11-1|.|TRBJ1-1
TGTGCCAGCAGCTCCTCATACAGGGTAACGCCTGAAGCTTTCTTT
CASSSSYRVTPEAFF
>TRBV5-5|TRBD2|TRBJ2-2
TGTGCCAGCACCTCAGCCGGGACTAGCGGGACCGGGGAGCTGTTTTTT
CASTSAGTSGTGELFF
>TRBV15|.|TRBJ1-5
TGTGCCACCAGCAGAGCTGCGGAGGAGCGGCATTTT
CATSRAAEERHF
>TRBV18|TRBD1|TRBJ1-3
TGTGCCAGCTCACCCCGGACAGGATCATCTGGAAACACCATATATTTT
CASSPRTGSSGNTIYF
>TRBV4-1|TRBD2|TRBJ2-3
TGCGCCAGCAGCCAAGAGGCCCTAGCGGGGGGTGATACGCAGTATTTT
CASSQEALAGGDTQYF